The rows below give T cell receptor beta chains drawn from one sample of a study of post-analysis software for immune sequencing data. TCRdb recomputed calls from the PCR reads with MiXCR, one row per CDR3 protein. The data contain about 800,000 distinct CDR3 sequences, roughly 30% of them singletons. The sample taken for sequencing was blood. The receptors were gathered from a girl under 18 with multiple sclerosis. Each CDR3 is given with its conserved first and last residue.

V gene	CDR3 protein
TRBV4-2	CASSRTPYEQYF
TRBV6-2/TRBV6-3	CASSYAGTGYNGELFF
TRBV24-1	CATRGTREDTEAFF
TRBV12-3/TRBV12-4	CASSYAGTGEETQYF
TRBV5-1	CASSGLAGGPVDTQYF
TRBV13	CASSLYRIEAFF
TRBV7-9	CASSPRIAYNEQFF
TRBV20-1	CSAPLPSGSSSYEQYF
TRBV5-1	CASSLEWADTQYF
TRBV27	CASSFSGGEFSYEQYF
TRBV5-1	CASSLTRAGTGGLLLFNEQFF
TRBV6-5	CASTPEAGASYEQYF
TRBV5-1	CASSLAGFRTEAFF
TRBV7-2	CASSLKQGQSNQPQHF
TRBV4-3	CASSQLGLGANVLTF
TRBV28	CASSFVSGTSGTYEQYF